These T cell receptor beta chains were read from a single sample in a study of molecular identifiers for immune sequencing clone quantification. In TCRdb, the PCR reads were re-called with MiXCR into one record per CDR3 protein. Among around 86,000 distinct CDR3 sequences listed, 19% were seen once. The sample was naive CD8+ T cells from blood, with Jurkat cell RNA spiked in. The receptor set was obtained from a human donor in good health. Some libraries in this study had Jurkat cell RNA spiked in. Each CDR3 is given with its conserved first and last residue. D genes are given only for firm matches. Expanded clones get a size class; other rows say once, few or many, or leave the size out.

cdr3_nt: TGCGCCAGCAGCCAAGGGAGGGGACTAGGAGAGACCCAGTACTTC
cdr3_aa: CASSQGRGLGETQYF
clone_size: many
d_call: TRBD2
v_call: TRBV4-3
j_call: TRBJ2-5

cdr3_nt: TGTGCCAGCAGACCGCCCCTCCGGGAGAATGAAAAACTGTTTTTT
cdr3_aa: CASRPPLRENEKLFF
clone_size: many
d_call: -
v_call: TRBV7-9
j_call: TRBJ1-4

cdr3_nt: TGCGCCAGCAGCCAAGAGGACGGTTTAAATGAAAAACTGTTTTTT
cdr3_aa: CASSQEDGLNEKLFF
clone_size: many
d_call: -
v_call: TRBV4-3
j_call: TRBJ1-4

cdr3_nt: TGCGCCAGCAGCCAAGATCAGAACACCGGGGAGCTGTTTTTT
cdr3_aa: CASSQDQNTGELFF
clone_size: many
d_call: -
v_call: TRBV4-3
j_call: TRBJ2-2

cdr3_nt: TGTGCCAGCAGCTTACCCGACAGGGAGTCCTACGAGCAGTACTTC
cdr3_aa: CASSLPDRESYEQYF
clone_size: many
d_call: TRBD1
v_call: TRBV5-5
j_call: TRBJ2-7

cdr3_nt: TGTGCCTGGCGGGGGCCCTACGAGCAGTACTTC
cdr3_aa: CAWRGPYEQYF
clone_size: many
d_call: -
v_call: TRBV30
j_call: TRBJ2-7

cdr3_nt: TGTGCCAGCAGCTTAGATACGCTAGCGGGAGAGCAAGAGACCCAGTACTTC
cdr3_aa: CASSLDTLAGEQETQYF
clone_size: many
d_call: TRBD2
v_call: TRBV7-6
j_call: TRBJ2-5

cdr3_nt: TGTGCCTCCGGGTGGGGCGCCGGCACCGGGGAGCTGTTTTTT
cdr3_aa: CASGWGAGTGELFF
clone_size: many
d_call: -
v_call: TRBV5-6
j_call: TRBJ2-2

cdr3_nt: TGTGCCAGCAGTTTCTCCTCACAATATAACATTCAGTACTTC
cdr3_aa: CASSFSSQYNIQYF
clone_size: many
d_call: -
v_call: TRBV28
j_call: TRBJ2-4

cdr3_nt: TGTGCCAGCAGCCGGGCCCGCGGGGGGGATAGGGAGACCCAGTACTTC
cdr3_aa: CASSRARGGDRETQYF
clone_size: many
d_call: TRBD2
v_call: TRBV5-4
j_call: TRBJ2-5

cdr3_nt: TGTGCCTGGAGTACGTGGGACAGGGGAAGTGAAAAACTGTTTTTT
cdr3_aa: CAWSTWDRGSEKLFF
clone_size: many
d_call: TRBD1
v_call: TRBV30
j_call: TRBJ1-4

cdr3_nt: TGCGCCAGCAGCCAAGATTTCAGGGGAGGATTGACCGGGGAGCTGTTTTTT
cdr3_aa: CASSQDFRGGLTGELFF
clone_size: many
d_call: -
v_call: TRBV4-3
j_call: TRBJ2-2

cdr3_nt: TGTGCCAGCAGGGGACCAAACACTGAAGCTTTCTTT
cdr3_aa: CASRGPNTEAFF
clone_size: many
d_call: -
v_call: TRBV9
j_call: TRBJ1-1

cdr3_nt: TGCGCCAGCAGCTCGACAGGACTGGCCTACGAGCAGTACTTC
cdr3_aa: CASSSTGLAYEQYF
clone_size: -
d_call: -
v_call: TRBV5-1
j_call: TRBJ2-7

cdr3_nt: TGCAGCGTTGAGACGGACAGAGACTATGGCTACACCTTC
cdr3_aa: CSVETDRDYGYTF
clone_size: many
d_call: -
v_call: TRBV29-1
j_call: TRBJ1-2

cdr3_nt: TGTGCCAGCAGGCCCGCGGGGTCCTTAACAGATACGCAGTATTTT
cdr3_aa: CASRPAGSLTDTQYF
clone_size: many
d_call: -
v_call: TRBV7-9
j_call: TRBJ2-3

cdr3_nt: TGCGCCAGCAGCCAAGATTGGACAGTGATTAGCAATCAGCCCCGGCATTTT
cdr3_aa: CASSQDWTVISNQPRHF
clone_size: few
d_call: -
v_call: TRBV4-1
j_call: TRBJ1-5

cdr3_nt: TGCAGTGCTAGAGAATCGGCGACAGGGCACATCACTGAAGCTTTCTTT
cdr3_aa: CSARESATGHITEAFF
clone_size: many
d_call: TRBD1
v_call: TRBV20-1
j_call: TRBJ1-1

cdr3_nt: TGTGCCAGCAGAGGGGACTACCAAGAGACCCAGTACTTC
cdr3_aa: CASRGDYQETQYF
clone_size: many
d_call: -
v_call: TRBV3-1
j_call: TRBJ2-5

cdr3_nt: TGTGCCAGCAGTTTGGACAGTCGCTCCTACGAGCAGTACTTC
cdr3_aa: CASSLDSRSYEQYF
clone_size: many
d_call: -
v_call: TRBV12-3/TRBV12-4
j_call: TRBJ2-7